Below are 26 T cell receptor beta chains sequenced from a single sample in a study of T cells in Graves' hyperthyroidism and ophthalmopathy. From RNA transcripts, TCR beta CDR3 regions were amplified. The TCR CDR3 first-round RT-PCR relied on the HTBI primer set. Using its own MiXCR run on the multiplex PCR reads, TCRdb lists one record per CDR3 protein. The repertoire holds 150,000 or so distinct CDR3 sequences, roughly a fifth seen once, with around two thirds in the top ten. Sample: blood. Source of these receptors: a woman aged 45-65 years with Graves' hyperthyroidism that later progressed to Graves' ophthalmopathy.

The rearrangement links TRBV19 to TRBJ2-3; 7 bases are a match to TRBD2. V lost 3 bases, J lost 5 bases, and 11 bases stayed unmatched. CDR1 is LNHDA and CDR2 is SQIVND in the germline V gene (reference sequence). The CDR3 is 16 residues long. CDR3 loop: CASSILTGGTLDTQYF. The CDR3 DNA sequence: TGTGCCAGTAGTATCTTAACGGGAGGCACCCTAGATACGCAGTATTTT.

J is TRBJ1-3 and V is TRBV28; perhaps TRBD1 as D (5 bases). Germline values: CDR1 MDHEN, CDR2 SYDVKM. The ends were cut back, 6 bases at V and 0 bases at J, with 12 bases in the middle. The CDR3 loop spans 15 amino acids. The CDR3 DNA is TGTGCCAGCAGCCGTGGGACCTCCTCTGGAAACACCATATATTTT. The encoded protein is CASSRGTSSGNTIYF.

The chain combines TRBV14 with TRBJ1-2; D call uncertain. The CDR3 sequence is 14 residues long. The germline CDR1 and CDR2 sequences are SGHDN and FVKESK. Trimming cost V 2 bases and J 8 bases, with 15 bases left between them. CDR3 DNA: TGTGCCAGCAGCCAAACTACGAGGACTGGGGGCTACACCTTC. Translating gives CASSQTTRTGGYTF.

J is TRBJ2-3 and V is TRBV10-2, with D possibly matching TRBD2 (7 bases). Germline V gives CDR1 WSHSY, CDR2 SAAADI. The V end lost 10 bases, the J end lost 0 bases, and 14 bases lay between the germline ends. The CDR3 is made up of 14 amino acids. CDR3 nucleotide sequence: TGCGCCACCAGGGGAGCGGGGAGCACAGATACGCAGTATTTT. Protein: CATRGAGSTDTQYF.

The V and J genes are TRBV6-2 or TRBV6-3 and TRBJ2-7, with 10 bases matching TRBD2. This CDR3 comprises 16 residues. The germline V gene encodes CDR1 MNHEY and CDR2 SVGEGT. J lost 5 bases, V lost 7 bases, and 14 bases had no gene match. The CDR3 DNA follows: TGTGCCAGCACCAGAGAGATAGGACTAGCGGACAACGAGCAGTACTTC. Protein product: CASTREIGLADNEQYF.

This clonotype was seen ten or more times. V and J are TRBV15 and TRBJ2-2, with 9 positions matching TRBD1. Germline CDR1 is LNHNV and CDR2 is YYDKDF (reference sequence). The CDR3 runs 18 residues. After removal of 3 bases from V and 6 bases from J, the junction contained 14 bases not matched to a gene. CDR3 in amino acids: CATSRKGMGQGYPGELFF. CDR3 in DNA: TGTGCCACCAGCAGGAAGGGGATGGGACAGGGATACCCCGGGGAGCTGTTTTTT.

The chain is built from TRBV20-1 and TRBJ1-6; no reliable D call. V shed 6 bases and J shed 14 bases, with 14 bases lying between them. This CDR3 is built from 11 residues. CDR1 DFQATT and CDR2 SNEGSKA come from the germline V gene (reference sequence). This CDR3 reads CSAFQYETLHF. The CDR3 nucleotides read TGCAGTGCCTTCCAATATGAGACCCTCCACTTT.

This clonotype was observed many times. The J gene is TRBJ2-2, the V gene TRBV11-1; 7 bases map to TRBD1. From germline, CDR1 is SGHAT and CDR2 FQDESV (reference sequence). After removal of 5 bases from V and 3 bases from J, the junction contained 6 bases not matched to a gene. This CDR3 is built from 15 residues. CDR3 residues: CASSEPGQHTGELFF. CDR3 sequence (DNA): TGTGCCAGCAGCGAACCGGGACAGCACACCGGGGAGCTGTTTTTT.

The rearrangement links TRBV19 to TRBJ2-2, with 7 nucleotides matching TRBD1. The CDR3 is 15 residues long. Looked up from germline, CDR1 is LNHDA and CDR2 is SQIVND (reference sequence). Trimming removed 3 bases from V and 1 base from J; junction bases left unmatched: 2. The CDR3 DNA reads TGTGCCAGTAGTATGAGGACAGGGAACACCGGGGAGCTGTTTTTT. It yields the protein CASSMRTGNTGELFF.

This chain uses TRBV28 with TRBJ1-2; 7 nucleotides align to TRBD1. Germline values: CDR1 MDHEN, CDR2 SYDVKM. The V and J ends lost 6 bases and 4 bases, in that order; junction bases with no gene match: 11. This CDR3 spans 15 amino acids. The CDR3 DNA sequence: TGTGCCAGCAGCCTACCCCCGGGACAGTCCTATGGCTACACCTTC. Encoded protein: CASSLPPGQSYGYTF.

This clonotype was seen repeatedly, ten times or more. CDR3 DNA sequence: TGTGCCAGCAGTGAACAACAGGGAGGGCAGCCCCAGCATTTT. It codes for CASSEQQGGQPQHF. This chain connects TRBV2 to TRBJ1-5; D may be TRBD1 (6 bases). Germline lookup yields CDR1 SNHLY and CDR2 FYNNEI. With 2 bases removed from V and 7 bases from J, the gap between germline ends came to 12 bases. The CDR3 spans 14 residues.

The chain combines TRBV6-2 or TRBV6-3 with TRBJ1-6; a weak D match, TRBD1 (6 bases). Germline CDR1 reads MNHEY; CDR2 reads SVGEGT. The V end was cut by 5 bases, the J end by 10 bases, with 18 bases between. The length of the CDR3 is 15 residues. The CDR3: CASSTTGLPRSPLHF. In DNA, the CDR3 is TGTGCCAGCAGTACGACAGGCCTCCCGAGGTCACCCCTCCACTTT.

Comment on this clonotype: The junction and the germline gene differ at one end; a read error may be behind it. The chain couples TRBV2 to TRBJ1-1; D is undetermined. From germline, CDR1 is SNHLY and CDR2 FYNNEI. CDR3 length: 14 residues. The CDR3 DNA reads as TGTGCCAGCAGTGAAGCCGGGCGGTTCGCTGAAGCTTCCTTT. It is translated as CASSEAGRFAEASF.

Ten or more counts support this clonotype. V usage is TRBV27 and J usage is TRBJ1-1, with D hard to call. V dropped 8 bases and J dropped 7 bases, with 14 bases sitting between them. Germline CDR1 reads MNHEY; CDR2 reads SMNVEV (reference sequence). CDR3 length: 12 residues. CDR3 coding DNA: TGTGCCAGCGGCCTCAGCCGGCGTGAAGCTTTCTTT. It translates to CASGLSRREAFF.

Remarks on this clonotype: A much larger clone differs from this one at a single base, so this may be a read error. The chain couples TRBV28 to TRBJ2-3; 8 bases match TRBD2. The CDR3 runs 15 residues. Germline V gene lookup returns CDR1 MDHEN and CDR2 SYDVKM. The CDR3 region is CASKIAGKSTDAQYF. The CDR3 region has the DNA TGTGCCAGCAAAATAGCGGGAAAGAGCACAGATGCGCAGTATTTT.

The sample holds many counts of this clonotype. The chain has TRBV20-1 and TRBJ2-1; the match to TRBD2 covers 10 bases. Germline assignment: CDR1 DFQATT and CDR2 SNEGSKA (reference sequence). V lost 4 bases, J lost 0 bases, and 9 bases stayed unmatched. This CDR3 spans 17 amino acids. The CDR3 spells CSATQREGALSYNEQFF. DNA for the CDR3: TGCAGTGCTACCCAGCGGGAGGGGGCTCTCTCCTACAATGAGCAGTTCTTC.

This clonotype was seen repeatedly, ten times or more. The chain carries TRBV3-1 and TRBJ1-2; the D is unclear. From germline, CDR1 is LGHDT and CDR2 YNNKEL (reference sequence). The CDR3 is 13 amino acids. Trimming shortened V by 0 bases and J by 4 bases, and 6 bases separated the two germline ends. This chain's CDR3 is CASSQDRIYGYTF. The CDR3 DNA reads as TGTGCCAGCAGCCAAGACAGAATCTATGGCTACACCTTC.

The genes are TRBV28 and TRBJ2-7; D remains ambiguous. The CDR3 is made up of 13 amino acids. Germline-derived CDR1 and CDR2 are MDHEN and SYDVKM. V was cut by 5 bases and J by 4 bases, with 12 bases left in between. CDR3: CASSPGRAYEQYF. The CDR3 DNA reads as TGTGCCAGCAGTCCAGGACGGGCTTACGAGCAGTACTTC.

This clonotype was seen only a few times. This chain uses TRBV12-3 or TRBV12-4 with TRBJ1-3, with 7 bases aligning to TRBD1. The V segment lost 5 bases and the J segment 0 bases; nucleotides outside the gene matches: 4. There are 15 residues in the CDR3. The CDR3 DNA reads as TGTGCCAGCAGTCCAGACAGGGACTCTGGAAACACCATATATTTT. This gives the protein CASSPDRDSGNTIYF.

The table lists this clonotype with many counts. The rearrangement links TRBV6-2 or TRBV6-3 to TRBJ1-6; 7 positions match TRBD1. Trimming cost V 5 bases and J 9 bases; bases outside gene matches: 10. The V gene's germline CDR1 is MNHEY and CDR2 SVGEGT. The CDR3 consists of 15 residues. DNA of the CDR3: TGTGCCAGCAGTGATGGACAGGCCAAAGGTTCACCCCTCCACTTT. It codes for CASSDGQAKGSPLHF.

Many counts were recorded for this clonotype. The gene calls are TRBV28 and TRBJ2-2; D is undetermined. V was clipped by 2 bases and J by 5 bases, with 9 bases between them. The CDR3 has 14 amino acids. Per germline, CDR1 MDHEN and CDR2 SYDVKM. The CDR3 DNA reads TGTGCCAGCAGTTTAATGTCGGCGACCGGGGAGCTGTTTTTT. Its translation is CASSLMSATGELFF.

This clonotype was seen ten or more times. This chain connects TRBV12-3 or TRBV12-4 to TRBJ1-1, with 7 bases fitting TRBD1. The CDR3 is 13 residues long. The V and J ends lost 2 bases and 7 bases, in that order; junction bases with no gene match: 4. The chain's CDR3 is CASSLTGVGEAFF. CDR3 bases: TGTGCCAGCAGTTTAACAGGGGTGGGTGAAGCTTTCTTT.

In nucleotides, the CDR3 is TGTGCCAGCAGTTCCCTTCTAGGACAGGGGACTAGCTACAATGAGCAGTTCTTC. Its protein product is CASSSLLGQGTSYNEQFF. This chain uses TRBV28 with TRBJ2-1; possibly TRBD1 for D (9 bases). There are 18 residues in the CDR3. The V gene lost 4 bases and the J gene lost 3 bases, with 22 bases spanning the gap. The germline gives CDR1 MDHEN, CDR2 SYDVKM.

The J gene is TRBJ1-5, the V gene TRBV7-6; unclear D gene. CDR1 is SGHVS and CDR2 is FNYEAQ in the germline V gene. V shed 2 bases and J shed 0 bases, with 8 bases lying between them. The CDR3 loop spans 15 amino acids. The CDR3 nucleotides read TGTGCCAGCAGCTTATCGGGGTTTAGCAATCAGCCCCAGCATTTT. It yields the protein CASSLSGFSNQPQHF.

The rearrangement uses TRBV10-3 and TRBJ2-3; 11 bases align to TRBD2. The CDR3 has 15 residues. Germline V gene sequence: CDR1 ENHRY, CDR2 SYGVKD. V was clipped by 6 bases and J by 4 bases; unmatched bases: 6. The CDR3 loop reads CAIRLGLAVPDTQYF. Written as DNA, the CDR3 is TGTGCCATCAGGTTGGGACTAGCGGTGCCAGATACGCAGTATTTT.

This clonotype was recorded many times. V gene TRBV3-1 combines with J gene TRBJ2-1; 16 bases map to TRBD2. CDR1 and CDR2 from the germline V gene are LGHDT and YNNKEL (reference sequence). CDR3 length: 19 residues. Germline trimming cut 1 base from V and 0 bases from J; bases unmatched to any gene: 3. The CDR3 DNA reads TGTGCCAGCAGCCAAGTGGGACTAGCGGGAGGGAGCTCCTACAATGAGCAGTTCTTC. Amino acid sequence: CASSQVGLAGGSSYNEQFF.